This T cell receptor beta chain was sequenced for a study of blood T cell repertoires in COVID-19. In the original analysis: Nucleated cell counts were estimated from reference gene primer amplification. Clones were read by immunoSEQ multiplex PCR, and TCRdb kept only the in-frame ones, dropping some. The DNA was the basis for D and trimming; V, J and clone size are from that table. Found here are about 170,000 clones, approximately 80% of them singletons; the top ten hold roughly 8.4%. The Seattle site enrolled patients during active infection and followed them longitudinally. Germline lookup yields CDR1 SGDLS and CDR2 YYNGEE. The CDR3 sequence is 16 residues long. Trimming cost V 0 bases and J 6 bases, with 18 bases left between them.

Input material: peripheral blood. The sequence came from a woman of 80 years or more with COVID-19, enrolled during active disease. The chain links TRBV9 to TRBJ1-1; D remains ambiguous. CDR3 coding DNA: TGTGCCAGCAGCGTAGCTGCCACGCGTCTTTCCGCTGAAGCTTTCTTT. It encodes CASSVAATRLSAEAFF.